Sequencing of this T cell receptor (beta chain) was carried out in a study of CD8+CD57+ T cells in acquired aplastic anemia. Study-wide results and limits: Patients and controls had CD8+ Simpson's diversity values that were not significantly distinct.

The use of genomic DNA as template underpinned the TCR beta VDJ and CDR3 profiling. MiXCR was run by TCRdb on the reads, yielding one entry per CDR3 protein. The sample has 150,000 to 200,000 distinct CDR3 sequences, under 55% seen once; the top ten hold around 1.1%. Sequenced patients had shown CD8+CD57+ cell expansion by flow cytometry. At the time of blood sampling, patients had not yet received any therapy. This CDR3 is 9 amino acids long. Germline assignment: CDR1 SEHNR and CDR2 FQNEAQ (reference sequence). As concerns this clonotype: Its antigen is currently unknown. Sequence at one end of the junction differs from germline and may be a read error.

The chain has TRBV7-9 and TRBJ2-1, with D tentatively TRBD1 or TRBD2 (5 bases each). Sequenced material: sorted CD4+, CD8+, or CD8+CD57+ T cells (not recorded which) from PBMCs. The receptor's source is a human donor with aplastic anemia. The CDR3 DNA follows: TGTGCCAGCAGCCCGCCGGGACGCTTC. Encoded protein: CASSPPGRF.